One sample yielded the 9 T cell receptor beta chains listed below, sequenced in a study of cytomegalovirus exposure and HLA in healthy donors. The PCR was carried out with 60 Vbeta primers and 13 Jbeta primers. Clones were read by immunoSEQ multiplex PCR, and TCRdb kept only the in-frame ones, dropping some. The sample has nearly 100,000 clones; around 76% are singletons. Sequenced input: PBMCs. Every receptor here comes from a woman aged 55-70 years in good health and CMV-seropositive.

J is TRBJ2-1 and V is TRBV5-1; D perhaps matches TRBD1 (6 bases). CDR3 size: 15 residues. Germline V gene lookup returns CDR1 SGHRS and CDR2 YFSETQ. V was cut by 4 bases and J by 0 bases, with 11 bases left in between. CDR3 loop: CASSGGVSSYNEQFF. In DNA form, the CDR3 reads TGCGCCAGCAGCGGGGGCGTTAGCTCCTACAATGAGCAGTTCTTC.

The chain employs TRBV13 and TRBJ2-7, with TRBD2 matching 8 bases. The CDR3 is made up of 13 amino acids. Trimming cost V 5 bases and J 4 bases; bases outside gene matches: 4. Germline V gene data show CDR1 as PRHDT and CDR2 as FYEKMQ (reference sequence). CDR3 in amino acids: CASSHKRGYEQYF. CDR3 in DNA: TGTGCCAGCAGCCATAAGCGGGGGTACGAGCAGTACTTC.

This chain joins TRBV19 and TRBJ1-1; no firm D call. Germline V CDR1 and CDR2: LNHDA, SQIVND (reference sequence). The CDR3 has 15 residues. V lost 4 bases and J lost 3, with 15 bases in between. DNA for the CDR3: TGTGCCAGTAGTAAACGACTCAACCCGGACACTGAAGCTTTCTTT. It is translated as CASSKRLNPDTEAFF.

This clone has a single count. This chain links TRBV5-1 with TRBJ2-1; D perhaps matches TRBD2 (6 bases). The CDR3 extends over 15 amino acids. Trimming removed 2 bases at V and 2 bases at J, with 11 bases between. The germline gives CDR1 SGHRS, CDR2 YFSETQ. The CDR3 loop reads CASSLTEGTYNEQFF. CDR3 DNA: TGCGCCAGCAGCTTAACGGAGGGGACCTACAATGAGCAGTTCTTC.

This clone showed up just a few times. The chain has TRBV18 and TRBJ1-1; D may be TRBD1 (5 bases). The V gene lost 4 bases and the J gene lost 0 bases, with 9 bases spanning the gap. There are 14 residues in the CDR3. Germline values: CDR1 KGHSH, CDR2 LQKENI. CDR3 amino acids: CASSLGGVNTEAFF. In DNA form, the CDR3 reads TGTGCCAGCTCACTGGGGGGAGTGAACACTGAAGCTTTCTTT.

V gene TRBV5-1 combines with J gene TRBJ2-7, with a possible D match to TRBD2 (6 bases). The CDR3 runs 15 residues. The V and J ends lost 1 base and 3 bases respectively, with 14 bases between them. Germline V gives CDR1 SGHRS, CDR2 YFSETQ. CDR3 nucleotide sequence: TGCGCCAGCAGCTTGACGACGGGGGAACTCTACGAGCAGTACTTC. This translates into CASSLTTGELYEQYF.

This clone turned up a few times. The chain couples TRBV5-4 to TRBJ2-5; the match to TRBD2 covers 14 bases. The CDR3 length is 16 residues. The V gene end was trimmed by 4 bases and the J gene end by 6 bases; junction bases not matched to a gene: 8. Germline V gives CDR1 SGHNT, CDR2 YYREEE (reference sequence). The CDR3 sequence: CASSRGLAGGTQTQYF. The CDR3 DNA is TGTGCCAGCAGCCGAGGACTAGCGGGAGGAACACAGACCCAGTACTTC. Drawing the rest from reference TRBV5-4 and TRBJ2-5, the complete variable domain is ETGVTQSPTHLIKTRGQQVTLRCSSQSGHNTVSWYQQALGQGPQFIFQYYREEENGRGNFPPRFSGLQFPNYSSELNVNALELDDSALYLCASSRGLAGGTQTQYFGPGTRLLVL.

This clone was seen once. The CDR3 coding sequence is TGTGCCAGCACCGAGCAAGGGGATTATGGCTACACCTTC. Amino acid sequence: CASTEQGDYGYTF. The rearrangement uses TRBV2 and TRBJ1-2; TRBD1 is a possible D gene (5 bases). Germline V CDR1 and CDR2: SNHLY, FYNNEI. Trimming removed 7 bases at V and 5 bases at J, with 14 bases between. The CDR3 is made up of 13 amino acids.

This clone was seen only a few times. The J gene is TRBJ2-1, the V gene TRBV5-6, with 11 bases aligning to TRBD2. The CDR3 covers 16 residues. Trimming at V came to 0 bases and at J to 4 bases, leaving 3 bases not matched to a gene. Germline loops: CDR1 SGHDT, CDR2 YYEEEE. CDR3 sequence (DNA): TGTGCCAGCAGCTTGGAAAGGACTAGCGGGTACAATGAGCAGTTCTTC. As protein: CASSLERTSGYNEQFF.